This TCR beta chain was captured by sequencing in a study of tissue T cells after allogeneic stem cell transplantation. The repertoire was sequenced with immunoSEQ multiplex PCR; TCRdb's copy has only in-frame clones and lacks some. The table lists 1,000 to 1,500 clones, around 61% of them singletons. This clone was counted a few times. The genes are named according to mouse. The receptor was derived from a female BALB/c mouse in good health. The MHC haplotype of the strain is H2-d. The sequenced sample consisted of skin.

CDR3 sequence: CAWSLHRNSDYTF. The CDR3 DNA, read in part, is TGTGCCTGGAGTCTACACAGGAACTCCGACTACACC. V usage is TRBV31 and J usage is TRBJ1-2; D might be TRBD1 (5 bases). The DNA ends 1 residue before the CDR3 does, and the rest of the CDR3 is filled in from the germline J gene. This CDR3 has 13 residues. V lost 0 bases, J lost 2 bases, and 7 bases lay in between. Germline-derived CDR1 and CDR2 are GKSSPN and SITVG.